Listed here are 16 T cell receptor beta chains from one sample, sequenced in a study of sequential checkpoint blockade in melanoma. Regarding treatment: randomized to nivolumab then ipilimumab (arm A) or the reverse (arm B). The repertoire was sequenced with immunoSEQ multiplex PCR; TCRdb's copy has only in-frame clones and lacks some. The sample includes 9,500 to 12,000 clones, roughly 60% of them seen just once. The sequenced sample was CD8+ T cells sorted from blood (inferred from file names), obtained from a patient given nivolumab and ipilimumab in sequence. These TCRs come from a human donor with melanoma.

This clone was found once. The J gene is TRBJ2-5, the V gene TRBV30, with 11 bases matching TRBD1. Germline lookup yields CDR1 GTSNPN and CDR2 SVGIG (reference sequence). V was pared by 2 bases and J by 5 bases, with 4 bases of the junction left unmatched. The CDR3 is 14 amino acids. CDR3 amino acids: CAWSWTGGMETQYF. CDR3 bases: TGTGCCTGGAGTTGGACAGGGGGCATGGAGACCCAGTACTTC.

The V gene is TRBV5-4, the J gene TRBJ2-7, with D perhaps TRBD2 (6 bases). Trimming pared 4 bases from V and 6 bases from J, leaving 14 bases between. This CDR3 is built from 13 residues. The germline gives CDR1 SGHNT, CDR2 YYREEE (reference sequence). CDR3 sequence: CASSIKTSFEQYF. The CDR3 DNA sequence: TGTGCCAGCAGCATTAAGACTAGTTTCGAGCAGTACTTC.

This clone has just a few counts. The chain is built from TRBV5-1 and TRBJ2-1; TRBD1 is a possible D gene (6 bases). The CDR3 is made up of 14 amino acids. Trimming removed 4 bases from V and 8 bases from J, with 16 bases in between. From germline, CDR1 is SGHRS and CDR2 YFSETQ. DNA for the CDR3: TGCGCCAGCAGCGTCAGGGGAAGGTTCGATGAGCAGTTCTTC. It yields the protein CASSVRGRFDEQFF.

This clone has more than one count but fewer than ten. V usage is TRBV7-9 and J usage is TRBJ2-7; possibly TRBD1 for D (5 bases). The CDR3 contains 13 residues. Trimming left V 0 bases short and J 6 bases short, with 9 bases between. Germline lookup yields CDR1 SEHNR and CDR2 FQNEAQ (reference sequence). The DNA for the CDR3 is TGTGCCAGCAGCTTAGCCCCAGGGATCGAGCAGTACTTC. Residues: CASSLAPGIEQYF.

The genes are TRBV9 and TRBJ2-2, with D perhaps matching TRBD2 (6 bases). The CDR3 runs to 16 residues. V was trimmed by 0 bases and J by 0 bases, leaving 9 bases between them. Germline V gives CDR1 SGDLS, CDR2 YYNGEE. The CDR3 DNA is TGTGCCAGCAGCGTAGGCGGACTACCGAACACCGGGGAGCTGTTTTTT. It encodes CASSVGGLPNTGELFF.

V gene TRBV2 combines with J gene TRBJ2-1; TRBD2 matches 9 bases. The CDR3 consists of 15 residues. Germline V CDR1 and CDR2: SNHLY, FYNNEI. With V trimmed by 3 bases and J by 4 bases, 4 bases remained unmatched. The CDR3 coding sequence is TGTGCCAGCAGTGAGGGGGCGGGAGGGTACAATGAGCAGTTCTTC. As protein: CASSEGAGGYNEQFF. The variable domain in full, with the rest retrieved from reference TRBV2 and TRBJ2-1, is EPEVTQTPSHQVTQMGQEVILRCVPISNHLYFYWYRQILGQKVEFLVSFYNNEISEKSEIFDDQFSVERPDGSNFTLKIRSTKLEDSAMYFCASSEGAGGYNEQFFGPGTRLTVL.

This clone has a single count. This chain joins TRBV5-4 and TRBJ2-1, with TRBD2 matching over 10 bases. Trimming took 0 bases from V and 8 from J; bases not matched to a gene: 8. The germline CDR1 and CDR2 sequences are SGHNT and YYREEE (reference sequence). CDR3 length: 16 amino acids. DNA of the CDR3: TGTGCCAGCAGCTTGGGTACTAGCGGGACAAACGATGAGCAGTTCTTC. This encodes CASSLGTSGTNDEQFF.

In its sample, this clone was seen a few times. The CDR3 bases are TGTGCCAGCAGCTGGGGAGACTCTGCTAGCACAGATACGCAGTATTTT. Protein sequence: CASSWGDSASTDTQYF. The V and J genes are TRBV5-4 and TRBJ2-3; a possible D gene is TRBD2 (5 bases). This CDR3 region has 16 residues. CDR1 SGHNT and CDR2 YYREEE come from the germline V gene (reference sequence). V gave up 3 bases and J gave up 0 bases, with 14 bases separating them.

The chain joins TRBV28 to TRBJ1-6; perhaps TRBD1 as D (5 bases). The CDR3 consists of 16 residues. With 4 bases removed from V and 4 bases from J, the gap between germline ends came to 14 bases. Looked up from germline, CDR1 is MDHEN and CDR2 is SYDVKM. CDR3 loop: CASSSGHLGYNSPLHF. The CDR3 coding sequence is TGTGCCAGCAGTTCCGGACACCTGGGATATAATTCACCCCTCCACTTT.

CDR3 bases: TGCAGCGTCATCCCAGGGGCAGGAGACTACACCTTC. It specifies CSVIPGAGDYTF. The J gene is TRBJ1-2, the V gene TRBV29-1; perhaps TRBD1 as D (6 bases). Trimming removed 6 bases at V and 10 bases at J, with 18 bases between. CDR1 is SQVTM, CDR2 ANQGSEA, per germline. The CDR3 spans 12 residues.

There are a few counts of this clone. The chain employs TRBV18 and TRBJ2-1, with TRBD2 matching 7 bases. The germline gives CDR1 KGHSH, CDR2 LQKENI. This CDR3 contains 15 residues. V lost 5 bases, J lost 2 bases, and 6 bases stayed unmatched. For the CDR3, the DNA is TGTGCCAGCTCAGCGCTAGCGGTTCCCTACAATGAGCAGTTCTTC. Its protein is CASSALAVPYNEQFF.

This clone has only a few counts. The rearrangement uses TRBV4-2 and TRBJ2-1; D is uncertain. Germline V gene sequence: CDR1 LGHNA, CDR2 YNFKEQ. V lost 4 bases to trimming and J lost 0 bases, with 10 bases between them. The CDR3 runs to 15 residues. Here the CDR3 DNA reads TGTGCCAGCAGCCCCGACATGAGCTCCTACAATGAGCAGTTCTTC. Translating it yields CASSPDMSSYNEQFF.

The gene calls are TRBV12-2 and TRBJ2-3; no DNA check was done on the table's D call, TRBD2. TRBV12-2 is termed a pseudogene. CDR3 length: 17 amino acids. This CDR3 is CASRSREREGRADTQYF. The CDR3 coding sequence is TGTGCAAGTCGCTCACGGGAGCGGGAGGGCCGTGCAGATACGCAGTATTTT.

The chain couples TRBV13 to TRBJ2-1; 12 positions match TRBD2. Germline V lookup: CDR1 PRHDT, CDR2 FYEKMQ (reference sequence). Losses at the gene ends were 5 bases for V and 7 bases for J; bases not matched to a gene: 12. The CDR3 runs 17 residues. In nucleotides, the CDR3 is TGTGCCAGCAGCCCCCGACTAGCGGGAGTTTCACAGAATGAGCAGTTCTTC. Translated: CASSPRLAGVSQNEQFF.

The chain links TRBV28 to TRBJ2-2, with 8 bases fitting TRBD1. Germline trimming cut 5 bases from V and 5 bases from J; bases unmatched to any gene: 4. Germline V gene lookup returns CDR1 MDHEN and CDR2 SYDVKM. The CDR3 is 14 amino acids. CDR3 sequence (DNA): TGTGCCAGCAGTGGACAGGGTAGGACCGGGGAGCTGTTTTTT. This translates into CASSGQGRTGELFF.

The count of this clone is one. The chain has TRBV7-9 and TRBJ2-1, with D tentatively TRBD2 (6 bases). Trimming shortened V by 3 bases and J by 4 bases, and 13 bases separated the two germline ends. Germline CDR1 SEHNR, CDR2 FQNEAQ (reference sequence). This CDR3 has 15 amino acids. CDR3 bases: TGTGCCAGCAGCTTTGACCGGGACTTATACAATGAGCAGTTCTTC. Encoded protein: CASSFDRDLYNEQFF. Based on the CDR3 plus reference TRBV7-9 and TRBJ2-1, the full variable domain is DTGVSQNPRHKITKRGQNVTFRCDPISEHNRLYWYRQTLGQGPEFLTYFQNEAQLEKSRLLSDRFSAERPKGSFSTLEIQRTEQGDSAMYLCASSFDRDLYNEQFFGPGTRLTVL.